The T cell receptor (beta chain) described here comes from a study of shared clonotypes between healthy human individuals. A few counts support this clone. Trimming took off 9 bases at V and 3 bases at J, with 17 bases between the two ends. The V gene's germline CDR1 is MNHEY and CDR2 SMNVEV (reference sequence). The length of the CDR3 is 14 residues. Template amounts of roughly 0.3 ug DNA, about 30,000 T cell genomes, were employed in unsorted PBMC replicate PCRs. The assay was immunoSEQ multiplex PCR, and TCRdb's table has in-frame clones only and misses some. The data show about 450,000 clones, roughly 80% seen once.

The sequenced sample was PBMCs. This rearrangement joins TRBV27 to TRBJ1-1; TRBD1 is a possible D gene (6 bases). This sequence originates from a woman in her thirties or forties in good health. Some clones in this sample may be carry-over from other donors' samples. CDR3 sequence: CARRQVSEDTEAFF. CDR3 nucleotides: TGTGCCAGGAGACAGGTTAGTGAGGACACTGAAGCTTTCTTT.